These 30 T cell receptor beta chains were all obtained from the same sample, sequenced in a study of blood T cell repertoires in COVID-19 (dated by TCRdb to the early 2020s). The library came from the immunoSEQ multiplex PCR assay. As stored in TCRdb, this immuneACCESS dataset retains in-frame rearrangements with V and J assigned. A fraction of the clones does not appear; measured against another copy, unresolved V genes explain less than half of the discrepancy, and the remainder lacks a known reason. Across this sample there are roughly 80,000 clones, with 86% seen only once. The ten top clones hold about 1.9% of the sample. Input material: peripheral blood. The receptors derive from a woman aged 55-75 years with acute or convalescent COVID-19.

This chain joins TRBV28 and TRBJ2-7, with 7 bases lining up with TRBD1. V was pared by 3 bases and J by 3 bases, with 14 bases of the junction left unmatched. The CDR3 spans 17 residues. Germline V gives CDR1 MDHEN, CDR2 SYDVKM. As DNA, the CDR3 is TGTGCCAGCAGTTTCCAATTGGGGCGACAGGGTCGCTACGAGCAGTACTTC. Translated, it gives CASSFQLGRQGRYEQYF.

V gene TRBV29-1 combines with J gene TRBJ2-1; 12 bases map to TRBD2. J gave up 8 bases and V 4 bases, and 6 bases lay outside the gene matches. The CDR3 length is 14 residues. The V gene's germline CDR1 is SQVTM and CDR2 ANQGSEA. CDR3 sequence (DNA): TGCAGCGTTGTTCTAGCGGGAGGGGGGGATGAGCAGTTCTTC. Encoded protein: CSVVLAGGGDEQFF.

V and J are TRBV12-5 and TRBJ1-1; tentatively, D is TRBD1 (6 bases). The CDR3 contains 17 residues. V was trimmed by 5 bases and J by 0 bases, leaving 19 bases between them. The germline V gene encodes CDR1 LGHNT and CDR2 FRNRAP. CDR3 nucleotide sequence: TGTGCTAGTGGTCGAGACAGGTCCCTGGCTATGAACACTGAAGCTTTCTTT. As protein: CASGRDRSLAMNTEAFF. The variable domain in full, with the rest retrieved from reference TRBV12-5 and TRBJ1-1, is DARVTQTPRHKVTEMGQEVTMRCQPILGHNTVFWYRQTMMQGLELLAYFRNRAPLDDSGMPKDRFSAEMPDATLATLKIQPSEPRDSAVYFCASGRDRSLAMNTEAFFGQGTRLTVV.

V gene TRBV18 combines with J gene TRBJ1-4; no definite D call. This CDR3 comprises 17 residues. V gave up 3 bases and J gave up 4 bases, with 18 bases separating them. The germline gives CDR1 KGHSH, CDR2 LQKENI. CDR3 region: CASSPFQPLDNNEKLFF. CDR3 DNA: TGTGCCAGCTCACCCTTCCAGCCACTAGATAATAATGAAAAACTGTTTTTT.

This clone appeared a few times. The rearrangement joins TRBV9 to TRBJ2-7, with D possibly TRBD1 on 5 matching bases. Trimming took 0 bases from V and 5 from J, leaving 9 bases between them. In germline, CDR1 is SGDLS, CDR2 YYNGEE. The CDR3 extends over 13 amino acids. The CDR3 DNA follows: TGTGCCAGCAGCGTAGATAGGGGCCACGAGCAGTACTTC. Its protein product is CASSVDRGHEQYF.

The CDR3 protein is CASSQTGAQNTEAFF. DNA for the CDR3: TGCGCCAGCAGCCAGACAGGGGCCCAGAACACTGAAGCTTTCTTT. V and J are TRBV4-3 and TRBJ1-1; 8 bases map to TRBD1. V was clipped by 3 bases and J by 1 base; unmatched bases: 4. This CDR3 is built from 15 residues. Germline CDR1 and CDR2: LGHNA and YSLEER.

This clone was counted only a few times. The CDR3 reads CASSGTSGLYNEQFF. The CDR3, as DNA: TGTGCCAGCAGCGGGACTAGTGGTCTTTACAATGAGCAGTTCTTC. This chain uses TRBV7-9 with TRBJ2-1; TRBD2 agrees at 8 bases. The germline CDR1 and CDR2 sequences are SEHNR and FQNEAQ (reference sequence). The CDR3 consists of 15 residues. The V gene end was trimmed by 5 bases and the J gene end by 4 bases; junction bases not matched to a gene: 7.

This chain joins TRBV19 and TRBJ1-4, with 7 bases fitting TRBD1. Germline trimming cut 5 bases from V and 1 base from J; bases unmatched to any gene: 7. Germline CDR1 reads LNHDA; CDR2 reads SQIVND (reference sequence). The CDR3 sequence is 16 residues long. The CDR3 is CASSPPRQGTNEKLFF. CDR3 nucleotide sequence: TGTGCCAGTAGTCCCCCTAGACAGGGAACTAATGAAAAACTGTTTTTT.

The chain has TRBV19 and TRBJ2-7, with D maybe TRBD2 (5 bases). V dropped 0 bases and J dropped 3 bases, with 9 bases sitting between them. This CDR3 has 14 residues. CDR1 is LNHDA and CDR2 is SQIVND in the germline V gene (reference sequence). The DNA for the CDR3 is TGTGCCAGTAGTATAGATCTCGGGAACTACGAGCAGTACTTC. Translated, it gives CASSIDLGNYEQYF.

The chain employs TRBV6-6 and TRBJ2-2; D possibly corresponds to TRBD2 (6 bases). V lost 5 bases and J lost 4, with 11 bases in between. The CDR3 consists of 14 residues. Germline CDR1 reads MNHNY; CDR2 reads SVGAGI (reference sequence). The CDR3 sequence: CASSKGDFTGELFF. Here the CDR3 DNA reads TGTGCCAGCAGTAAAGGGGACTTCACCGGGGAGCTGTTTTTT.

The chain combines TRBV4-1 with TRBJ1-3, with TRBD1 as a possible D gene (5 bases). From germline, CDR1 is MGHRA and CDR2 YSYEKL. This CDR3 contains 17 residues. Trimming removed 3 bases from V and 0 bases from J, with 15 bases in between. In DNA form, the CDR3 reads TGCGCCAGCAGCCAGGAAGGGGCGTCGAGCTCTGGAAACACCATATATTTT. Its translation: CASSQEGASSSGNTIYF.

V gene TRBV6-1 combines with J gene TRBJ1-2, with D possibly matching TRBD1 (5 bases). CDR3 size: 15 residues. Trimming left V 2 bases short and J 7 bases short, with 17 bases between. Germline CDR1 is MNHNS and CDR2 is SASEGT. CDR3 nucleotides: TGTGCCAGCAGTGAACAAGGCAGGGCAATAGGTGGCTACACCTTC. It specifies CASSEQGRAIGGYTF.

The gene calls are TRBV19 and TRBJ1-1, with 12 positions matching TRBD1. This CDR3 spans 16 amino acids. Germline CDR1 LNHDA, CDR2 SQIVND (reference sequence). V lost 6 bases and J lost 5; bases outside the gene matches: 10. The DNA of the CDR3 is TGTGCCAGTAGACCCGGGACAGGGGGCCTGAGAACTGAAGCTTTCTTT. Protein: CASRPGTGGLRTEAFF.

The chain links TRBV28 to TRBJ1-6; no clear D gene. The CDR3 runs to 14 residues. V was cut by 6 bases and J by 4 bases, with 10 bases left in between. Germline values: CDR1 MDHEN, CDR2 SYDVKM. The CDR3 nucleotides are TGTGCCAGCAGACCAGGCCAATATAATTCACCCCTCCACTTT. Encoded protein: CASRPGQYNSPLHF.

For the CDR3, the DNA is TGTGCCAGCAGCTTAGCATTCCTAGCGGGAAAGACTTACGAGCAGTACTTC. Translated, it gives CASSLAFLAGKTYEQYF. The chain employs TRBV7-8 and TRBJ2-7; 9 bases fit TRBD2. Germline CDR1 is SGHVS and CDR2 is FQNEAQ. Trimming at V came to 0 bases and at J to 4 bases, leaving 10 bases not matched to a gene. The CDR3 is 17 residues long.

V usage is TRBV12-3 or TRBV12-4 and J usage is TRBJ2-1; no reliable D call. The CDR3 sequence is 13 residues long. V was shortened by 5 bases and J by 10 bases, with 15 bases between the two germline ends. The CDR3 DNA reads TGTGCCAGCAGTCCCTTTGTGGCCAGAGAGCAGTTCTTC. It translates to CASSPFVAREQFF.

The gene calls are TRBV7-2 and TRBJ1-2, with a weak D call TRBD1 (5 bases). V dropped 1 base and J dropped 0 bases, with 12 bases sitting between them. CDR1 is SGHTA and CDR2 is FQGNSA in the germline V gene. The CDR3 contains 16 residues. CDR3 bases: TGTGCCAGCAGCTTAGGTGGGGGGAGTCCTAACTATGGCTACACCTTC. As protein: CASSLGGGSPNYGYTF.

The V call is TRBV2, the J call TRBJ2-7, with 9 bases aligning to TRBD1. J gave up 0 bases and V 5 bases, and 5 bases lay outside the gene matches. The CDR3 has 15 residues. From germline, CDR1 is SNHLY and CDR2 FYNNEI. CDR3 amino acids: CASSKQGAASYEQYF. Here the CDR3 DNA reads TGTGCCAGCAGTAAACAGGGGGCGGCCTCCTACGAGCAGTACTTC.

This clone was counted once. The chain employs TRBV5-4 and TRBJ1-2; D gene uncertain. The CDR3 has 12 amino acids. Trimming took 0 bases from V and 6 from J, leaving 6 bases between them. The germline gives CDR1 SGHNT, CDR2 YYREEE (reference sequence). The CDR3 protein is CASSLVPNGYTF. CDR3 bases: TGTGCCAGCAGCTTGGTCCCCAATGGCTACACCTTC.

V usage is TRBV28 and J usage is TRBJ1-4, with a weak D call TRBD1 (6 bases). Trimming removed 7 bases at V and 5 bases at J, with 20 bases between. The germline CDR1 and CDR2 sequences are MDHEN and SYDVKM. The CDR3 is 16 residues long. The CDR3 spells CASTRPDRPLNEKLFF. In DNA form, the CDR3 reads TGTGCCAGCACCAGACCAGACAGGCCCCTCAATGAAAAACTGTTTTTT.

V gene TRBV5-5 combines with J gene TRBJ1-1; 8 bases are shared with TRBD1. CDR3 size: 13 residues. Unmatched junction bases numbered 4, after V lost 2 bases and J lost 7 bases. The germline gives CDR1 SGHKS, CDR2 YYEKEE (reference sequence). The chain's CDR3 is CASSFTGGGEAFF. CDR3 nucleotides: TGTGCCAGCAGCTTTACAGGGGGTGGTGAAGCTTTCTTT.

This clone was counted between two and nine times. The chain employs TRBV18 and TRBJ2-1; the match to TRBD2 covers 14 bases. This CDR3 contains 16 residues. Germline CDR1 reads KGHSH; CDR2 reads LQKENI. V gave up 3 bases and J gave up 9 bases; unmatched junction bases: 7. CDR3 sequence: CASSPETSGRAGEQFF. The CDR3 nucleotides read TGTGCCAGCTCACCCGAGACTAGCGGGAGGGCCGGTGAGCAGTTCTTC.

The CDR3 region has the DNA TGTGCCAGCAGCTTGGGCCGGGGACAGGGTCGGGGTACTGAAGCTTTCTTT. Protein sequence: CASSLGRGQGRGTEAFF. The chain couples TRBV7-9 to TRBJ1-1; TRBD1 aligns across 9 bases. Looked up from germline, CDR1 is SEHNR and CDR2 is FQNEAQ (reference sequence). CDR3 length: 17 residues. Losses at the gene ends were 3 bases for V and 5 bases for J; bases not matched to a gene: 13.

The chain is built from TRBV28 and TRBJ2-7; 9 bases map to TRBD1. The CDR3 length is 15 residues. V dropped 8 bases and J dropped 5; count of bases not matched to a gene: 13. Germline lookup yields CDR1 MDHEN and CDR2 SYDVKM. Here the CDR3 reads CASQKFYRGLNEQYF. The CDR3 coding sequence is TGTGCCAGCCAGAAATTTTACAGGGGGCTGAACGAGCAGTACTTC.

This clone was seen ten or more times. The rearrangement links TRBV6-2 or TRBV6-3 to TRBJ2-2, with a weak D call TRBD1 (5 bases). V was shortened by 2 bases and J by 1 base, with 5 bases between the two germline ends. Germline CDR1 and CDR2: MNHEY and SVGEGT. The CDR3 runs to 14 residues. CDR3 in DNA: TGTGCCAGCAGTTACGACAGGAACACCGGGGAGCTGTTTTTT. This gives the protein CASSYDRNTGELFF.

The chain is built from TRBV28 and TRBJ1-4, with 10 bases fitting TRBD1. J gave up 7 bases and V 5 bases, and 10 bases lay outside the gene matches. CDR1 MDHEN and CDR2 SYDVKM come from the germline V gene. This CDR3 region has 16 residues. The CDR3 loop is CASSTSAGTGAEKLFF. The CDR3, as DNA: TGTGCCAGCAGTACATCGGCCGGGACAGGGGCTGAAAAACTGTTTTTT.

The V and J genes are TRBV6-5 and TRBJ2-2; D is perhaps TRBD1 (6 bases). CDR1 MNHEY and CDR2 SVGAGI come from the germline V gene. V was cut by 4 bases and J by 8 bases, with 11 bases left in between. The CDR3 extends over 13 amino acids. The CDR3 nucleotides are TGTGCCAGCAGTTCCCGAGGGGGAGGGGAGCTGTTTTTT. Translation: CASSSRGGGELFF.

The V gene is TRBV29-1, the J gene TRBJ2-5; D uncertain. The germline V gene encodes CDR1 SQVTM and CDR2 ANQGSEA. Trimming shortened V by 4 bases and J by 1 base, and 13 bases separated the two germline ends. This CDR3 region has 14 residues. CDR3 protein: CSVGRSNVQETQYF. The CDR3 bases are TGCAGCGTTGGTAGGAGTAACGTCCAAGAGACCCAGTACTTC.

This chain joins TRBV11-1 and TRBJ2-3; D unresolved. From germline, CDR1 is SGHAT and CDR2 FQDESV (reference sequence). Trimming shortened V by 3 bases and J by 8 bases, and 18 bases separated the two germline ends. The CDR3 is 15 amino acids. The DNA for the CDR3 is TGTGCCAGCAGCTTCCTCGAGTCCGGCAGAGGTACGCAGTATTTT. Translated: CASSFLESGRGTQYF.

The chain has TRBV5-1 and TRBJ1-2; no clear D. The germline gives CDR1 SGHRS, CDR2 YFSETQ. The CDR3 totals 13 residues. Between the trimmed V and J ends, which lost 4 bases and 4 bases, there was a span of 11 bases. The CDR3 reads CASSERLTYGYTF. The CDR3, as DNA: TGCGCCAGCAGCGAGAGACTAACCTATGGCTACACCTTC.